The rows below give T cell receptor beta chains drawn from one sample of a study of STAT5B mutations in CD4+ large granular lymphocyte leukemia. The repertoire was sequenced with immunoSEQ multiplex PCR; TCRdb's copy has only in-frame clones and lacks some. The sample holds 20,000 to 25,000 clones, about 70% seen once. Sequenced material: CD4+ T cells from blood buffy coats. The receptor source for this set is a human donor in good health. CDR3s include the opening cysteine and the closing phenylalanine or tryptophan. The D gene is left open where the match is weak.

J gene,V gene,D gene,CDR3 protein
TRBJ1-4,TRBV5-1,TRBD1,CASSHGQGNEKLFF
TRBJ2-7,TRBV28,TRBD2,CASSRTRAGEGYEQYF
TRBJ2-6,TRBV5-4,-,CASSLRYRDPSGANVLTF
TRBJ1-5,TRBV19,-,CASSGPDNQPQHF
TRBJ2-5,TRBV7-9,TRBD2,CASSPGLAGGPMETQYF
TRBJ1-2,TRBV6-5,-,CASSFNRDYGYTF
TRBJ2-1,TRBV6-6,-,CASRDNEQFF
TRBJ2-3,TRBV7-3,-,CASSLSSTSTDTQYF
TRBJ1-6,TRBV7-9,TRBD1,CASSSWGKDRDLYNSPLHF
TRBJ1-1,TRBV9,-,CASSVVTGRRVTEAFF
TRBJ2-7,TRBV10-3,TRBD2,CAIRPLGGSDEQYF
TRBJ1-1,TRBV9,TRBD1,CASSPQGGLTEAFF
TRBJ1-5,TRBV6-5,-,CASSDQTLQPQHF
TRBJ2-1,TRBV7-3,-,CASSRDGQTFNEQFF
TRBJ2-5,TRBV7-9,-,CASSLRKTVQETQYF
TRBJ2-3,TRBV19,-,CASSIRRGVSGSTDTQYF
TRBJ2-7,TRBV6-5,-,CASSPRTRSSYEQYF
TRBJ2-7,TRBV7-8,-,CASRGHSSYEQYF
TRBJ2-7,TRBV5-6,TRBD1,CASSPDPGTDYEQYF